This is a list of T cell receptor beta chains from one sample in a study of CXCR3 chemokines and chemotherapy response in bladder cancer. TCRdb redid the calling of the PCR reads with MiXCR, one entry per CDR3 protein. The data hold 8,000 or so distinct CDR3 sequences, with 10% to 15% observed a single time. This specimen was acquired from a patient whose treatment included neoadjuvant chemotherapy. These receptors were collected from a human donor with bladder cancer that responded to neoadjuvant chemotherapy. Both conserved end residues are part of each CDR3. D genes are given only for firm matches. Some rows mark clone size as missing; the rest say once, few, many or name a class of expanded clone.

D: .; J: TRBJ2-2; V: TRBV10-3; size: many; CDR3: CAISANTGELFF; DNA: TGTGCCATCAGTGCTAACACCGGGGAGCTGTTTTTT
D: TRBD1; J: TRBJ2-7; V: TRBV5-4; size: many; CDR3: CASSRDRDQGAEQYF; DNA: TGTGCCAGCAGCCGGGACAGGGATCAAGGGGCCGAGCAGTACTTC
D: TRBD2; J: TRBJ2-3; V: TRBV9; size: .; CDR3: CASSGNLIAGRALTDTQYF; DNA: TGTGCCAGCAGCGGAAACCTCATAGCGGGGCGGGCCCTCACAGATACGCAGTATTTT
D: .; J: TRBJ1-6; V: TRBV6-5; size: many; CDR3: CASSYDSWASPLHF; DNA: TGTGCCAGCAGTTACGACAGTTGGGCTTCACCCCTCCACTTT
D: .; J: TRBJ1-5; V: TRBV15; size: many; CDR3: CATSIGNQPQHF; DNA: TGTGCCACCAGCATCGGCAATCAGCCCCAGCATTTT
D: .; J: TRBJ2-3; V: TRBV19; size: many; CDR3: CASSIDKNTDTQYF; DNA: TGTGCCAGTAGTATTGACAAGAACACAGATACGCAGTATTTT
D: .; J: TRBJ1-1; V: TRBV9; size: medium-sized; CDR3: CASSEGISTEAFF; DNA: TGTGCCAGCAGCGAGGGGATATCGACTGAAGCTTTCTTT
D: .; J: TRBJ1-4; V: TRBV12-3/TRBV12-4; size: many; CDR3: CASSLGRSTNEKLFF; DNA: TGTGCCAGCAGTTTAGGCCGGTCAACTAATGAAAAACTGTTTTTT
D: TRBD1; J: TRBJ1-2; V: TRBV6-6; size: medium-sized; CDR3: CASSQQGSYGYTF; DNA: TGTGCCAGCAGCCAACAGGGGAGCTATGGCTACACCTTC
D: .; J: TRBJ1-1; V: TRBV29-1; size: medium-sized; CDR3: CSAGHSQNTEAFF; DNA: TGCAGCGCTGGACACAGCCAGAACACTGAAGCTTTCTTT
D: .; J: TRBJ2-7; V: TRBV4-1; size: .; CDR3: CASSHTPGRREQYF; DNA: TGCGCCAGCAGCCATACCCCAGGGCGCCGTGAGCAGTACTTC
D: TRBD1; J: TRBJ1-2; V: TRBV7-9; size: many; CDR3: CASSLDRGSYGYTF; DNA: TGTGCCAGCAGCTTAGACAGGGGTAGCTATGGCTACACCTTC
D: TRBD1; J: TRBJ2-7; V: TRBV5-5; size: many; CDR3: CASSLGGQGNEQYF; DNA: TGTGCCAGCAGCTTGGGAGGACAGGGAAACGAGCAGTACTTC
D: .; J: TRBJ1-4; V: TRBV29-1; size: .; CDR3: CSVEDHRGTSNEKLFF; DNA: TGCAGCGTTGAAGATCATCGGGGAACGAGTAATGAAAAACTGTTTTTT
D: .; J: TRBJ2-3; V: TRBV19; size: many; CDR3: CASKFERGPLYTQYF; DNA: TGTGCCAGTAAGTTCGAACGGGGGCCACTTTATACGCAGTATTTT
D: TRBD2; J: TRBJ2-2; V: TRBV6-2/TRBV6-3; size: many; CDR3: CASRTSGDGELFF; DNA: TGTGCCAGTAGGACTAGCGGGGACGGGGAGCTGTTTTTT
D: .; J: TRBJ1-1; V: TRBV7-2; size: medium-sized; CDR3: CASRPSGGTNTEAFF; DNA: TGTGCCAGCAGACCCTCGGGGGGGACGAACACTGAAGCTTTCTTT
D: .; J: TRBJ1-3; V: TRBV30; size: many; CDR3: CAWKRSGNTIYF; DNA: TGTGCCTGGAAAAGGTCTGGAAACACCATATATTTT
D: TRBD1; J: TRBJ2-2; V: TRBV19; size: many; CDR3: CASSYSGTVDGELFF; DNA: TGTGCCAGTAGCTATTCCGGGACAGTGGACGGGGAGCTGTTTTTT
D: .; J: TRBJ1-5; V: TRBV6-1; size: many; CDR3: CASINTGSNQPQHF; DNA: TGTGCCAGCATAAACACAGGCTCCAATCAGCCCCAGCATTTT
D: .; J: TRBJ1-1; V: TRBV5-4; size: many; CDR3: CASSGPAVVGTEAFF; DNA: TGTGCCAGCAGCGGGCCGGCTGTTGTGGGGACTGAAGCTTTCTTT
D: TRBD2; J: TRBJ2-7; V: TRBV20-1; size: .; CDR3: CSAIPTSGGYYEQYF; DNA: TGCAGTGCTATACCGACTAGCGGGGGTTACTACGAGCAGTACTTC
D: TRBD1; J: TRBJ2-7; V: TRBV6-6; size: medium-sized; CDR3: CASSYWGTGPYEQYF; DNA: TGTGCCAGCAGTTACTGGGGGACAGGGCCCTACGAGCAGTACTTC
D: TRBD1; J: TRBJ2-2; V: TRBV11-2; size: few; CDR3: CASSLGPGQGANGELFF; DNA: TGTGCCAGCAGCTTAGGGCCGGGACAGGGCGCTAACGGGGAGCTGTTTTTT
D: .; J: TRBJ2-7; V: TRBV27; size: .; CDR3: CASSLGSAKSYEQYF; DNA: TGTGCCAGCAGTTTGGGATCAGCTAAGTCCTACGAGCAGTACTTC